Below are 30 T cell receptor beta chains sequenced from a single sample in a study of T cells in Graves' hyperthyroidism and ophthalmopathy. TCR beta CDR3 sequences were amplified from RNA transcripts. The HTBI primer set drove a first-round RT-PCR of the TCR CDR3. One entry per CDR3 protein results from TCRdb running MiXCR on the multiplex PCR reads. The table lists roughly 400,000 distinct CDR3 sequences, over 12% of them singletons. The specimen was blood. The receptors were sampled from a man in his fifties or sixties with Graves' ophthalmopathy.

This clonotype was seen more than once but under ten times. The DNA for the CDR3 is TGTGCCATCAGTGAGGCCCCCCCAGCCCTCCACTTT. Protein product: CAISEAPPALHF. This rearrangement joins TRBV10-3 to TRBJ1-6; D is unresolved. Trimming took off 2 bases at V and 14 bases at J, with 10 bases between the two ends. CDR1 and CDR2 (germline): ENHRY, SYGVKD. The CDR3 has 12 residues.

A note on this clonotype: One base away lies a much larger clone, so this may be a sequencing read error. The chain has TRBV6-1 and TRBJ2-7, with 7 positions matching TRBD1. This CDR3 contains 14 residues. Germline CDR1 is MNHNS and CDR2 is SASEGT. As DNA, the CDR3 is TGTGCCAGCAGATTTAGACAGGGCCGGAACGAGCAGTGCTTC. It specifies CASRFRQGRNEQCF.

The chain's CDR3 is CSASTSSVSYNEQFF. CDR3 coding DNA: TGCAGTGCTTCGACTAGCAGTGTTTCCTACAATGAGCAGTTCTTC. The gene calls are TRBV20-1 and TRBJ2-1; the match to TRBD2 covers 7 bases. Trimming cost V 5 bases and J 1 base; bases outside gene matches: 8. Germline V gene lookup returns CDR1 DFQATT and CDR2 SNEGSKA (reference sequence). CDR3 size: 15 residues.

This clonotype was found many times. The chain combines TRBV11-2 with TRBJ2-3, with D possibly being TRBD2 (6 bases). This CDR3 is built from 14 residues. The germline V and J ends were trimmed by 0 bases and 10 bases, with 14 bases remaining between them. CDR1 and CDR2 from the germline V gene are SGHAT and FQNNGV. CDR3 bases: TGTGCCAGCAGCTTAGAAGCGGGTCTAATGGCGCAGTATTTT. The encoded protein is CASSLEAGLMAQYF.

Points on this clonotype: A read error may explain this, as a much larger clone is one base away. J is TRBJ2-5 and V is TRBV18; 14 nucleotides agree with TRBD2. Germline V gene sequence: CDR1 KGHSH, CDR2 LQKENI. The CDR3 loop spans 16 amino acids. The CDR3 loop reads CASPPGLAGEKETQYF. DNA of the CDR3: TGTGCCAGCCCACCGGGACTAGCGGGAGAAAAAGAGACCCAGTACTTC.

This chain uses TRBV19 with TRBJ2-4; D is undetermined. Trimming removed 6 bases from V and 4 bases from J, with 16 bases in between. This CDR3 contains 15 residues. Germline V gene sequence: CDR1 LNHDA, CDR2 SQIVND (reference sequence). Here the CDR3 DNA reads TGTGCCAGTAGACCCTGGACGGAATCTAAAAACATTCAGTACTTC. This codes for CASRPWTESKNIQYF.

This clonotype showed up just a few times. The V gene is TRBV19, the J gene TRBJ2-6; D is undetermined. This CDR3 comprises 11 residues. V was shortened by 3 bases and J by 12 bases, with 6 bases between the two germline ends. Germline lookup yields CDR1 LNHDA and CDR2 SQIVND (reference sequence). DNA for the CDR3: TGTGCCAGTAGTATCCAGTCCGTCCTGACTTTC. Translating gives CASSIQSVLTF.

The V and J genes are TRBV5-1 and TRBJ1-1, with a possible D match to TRBD1 (5 bases). Germline loops: CDR1 SGHRS, CDR2 YFSETQ. The CDR3 is made up of 14 amino acids. V lost 0 bases to trimming and J lost 3 bases, with 9 bases between them. CDR3 loop: CASSLEVGDTEAFF. The CDR3 region has the DNA TGCGCCAGCAGCTTGGAGGTAGGGGACACTGAAGCTTTCTTT.

This clonotype was recorded many times. The V call is TRBV11-2, the J call TRBJ1-5; a possible D gene is TRBD1 (5 bases). The germline CDR1 and CDR2 sequences are SGHAT and FQNNGV. The CDR3 covers 16 residues. The V and J ends lost 1 base and 3 bases respectively, with 13 bases between them. Here the CDR3 DNA reads TGTGCCAGCAGCTTAGGTCAGGGTGGTTACAATCAGCCCCAGCATTTT. It is translated as CASSLGQGGYNQPQHF.

This clonotype has ten or more counts. The rearrangement uses TRBV3-1 and TRBJ2-1; D gene unclear. Trimming shortened V by 3 bases and J by 8 bases, and 5 bases separated the two germline ends. The germline V gene has CDR1 LGHDT and CDR2 YNNKEL (reference sequence). The CDR3 runs to 11 residues. In DNA form, the CDR3 reads TGTGCCAGCAGCCATGTGGATGAGCAGTTCTTC. Protein: CASSHVDEQFF.

This clonotype was counted ten times or more. The chain is built from TRBV10-3 and TRBJ2-7; a possible D gene is TRBD2 (6 bases). The length of the CDR3 is 15 residues. The germline V and J ends were trimmed by 0 bases and 2 bases, with 11 bases remaining between them. Germline CDR1 reads ENHRY; CDR2 reads SYGVKD. CDR3 sequence reads: CAISESGGNAYEQYF. CDR3 DNA: TGTGCCATCAGTGAGTCTGGGGGGAATGCCTACGAGCAGTACTTC.

The chain links TRBV20-1 to TRBJ2-3, with D unclear. The CDR3 loop spans 11 amino acids. Germline CDR1 is DFQATT and CDR2 is SNEGSKA (reference sequence). V was clipped by 5 bases and J by 5 bases, with 8 bases between them. The CDR3 loop reads CSAGRKDTQYF. In DNA form, the CDR3 reads TGCAGTGCTGGCCGAAAAGATACGCAGTATTTT.

This clonotype has at least ten counts. The V call is TRBV2, the J call TRBJ2-7; perhaps TRBD2 as D (6 bases). The germline CDR1 and CDR2 sequences are SNHLY and FYNNEI. This CDR3 spans 14 amino acids. V was trimmed by 6 bases and J by 7 bases, leaving 19 bases between them. The CDR3 DNA is TGTGCCAGCAGGCGGGAAGTTCTACGGTTGGAGCAGTACTTC. This sequence encodes CASRREVLRLEQYF.

This clonotype was picked up many times. One end of the junction does not line up with germline, which may come from a read error. CDR3 coding DNA: TGTGCTAGCAGCAAATCGCTACTAGCGGGAGCGTCCTACAATGAGCAGTTCTTC. Its translation is CASSKSLLAGASYNEQFF. V gene TRBV7-7 combines with J gene TRBJ2-1, with 11 bases fitting TRBD2. There are 18 residues in the CDR3. From germline, CDR1 is SSHAT and CDR2 FNYEAQ (reference sequence).

This clonotype was seen repeatedly, ten times or more. The V gene is TRBV11-1, the J gene TRBJ2-3, with D possibly being TRBD1 (6 bases). Germline V gene data show CDR1 as SGHAT and CDR2 as FQDESV (reference sequence). V was trimmed by 4 bases and J by 0 bases, leaving 11 bases between them. The CDR3 sequence is 15 residues long. The CDR3 region is CASSWDTYSTDTQYF. CDR3 in DNA: TGTGCCAGCAGCTGGGACACCTACAGCACAGATACGCAGTATTTT.

Many counts were recorded for this clonotype. The gene calls are TRBV18 and TRBJ1-1; D not resolved. The V and J ends lost 2 bases and 6 bases respectively, with 10 bases between them. The germline CDR1 and CDR2 sequences are KGHSH and LQKENI. CDR3 length equals 13 residues. CDR3 region: CASSPMEGSEAFF. Written as DNA, the CDR3 is TGTGCCAGCTCACCAATGGAAGGTTCTGAAGCTTTCTTT.

CDR3 in amino acids: CATSDPEGQGGNQPQHF. The CDR3 bases are TGTGCCACCAGTGATCCCGAGGGACAGGGTGGCAATCAGCCCCAGCATTTT. The chain is built from TRBV24-1 and TRBJ1-5; TRBD1 matches 9 bases. The CDR3 extends over 17 amino acids. V shed 3 bases, J shed 2 bases, and the junction held 7 bases outside the gene matches. Germline V gene data show CDR1 as KGHDR and CDR2 as SFDVKD.

This clonotype has ten or more counts. The V call is TRBV11-2, the J call TRBJ1-2; D may be TRBD1 (6 bases). The germline V and J ends were trimmed by 3 bases and 6 bases, with 14 bases remaining between them. CDR1 is SGHAT, CDR2 FQNNGV, per germline. CDR3 size: 14 residues. The CDR3 DNA follows: TGTGCCAGCAGCTTGGGGGGGGCGCCTCATGGCTACACCTTC. It is translated as CASSLGGAPHGYTF.

At least ten counts were recorded for this clonotype. The genes are TRBV6-5 and TRBJ2-2; 13 nucleotides match TRBD2. The germline gives CDR1 MNHEY, CDR2 SVGAGI. The CDR3 length is 18 residues. V shed 2 bases, J shed 6 bases, and the junction held 9 bases outside the gene matches. CDR3: CASSYALAGGPPAGELFF. The CDR3 DNA reads TGTGCCAGCAGTTACGCACTAGCGGGAGGGCCCCCGGCCGGGGAGCTGTTTTTT.

The table lists this clonotype with many counts. The rearrangement links TRBV6-2 or TRBV6-3 to TRBJ2-1; D is uncertain. Trimming stripped 6 bases from V and 5 bases from J, with 2 bases between. The CDR3 contains 10 residues. Germline CDR1 MNHEY, CDR2 SVGEGT. The DNA for the CDR3 is TGTGCCAGCAGGCACAATGAGCAGTTCTTC. Translating gives CASRHNEQFF.

The V and J genes are TRBV13 and TRBJ1-6, with TRBD1 matching over 10 bases. Germline trimming cut 5 bases from V and 6 bases from J; bases unmatched to any gene: 7. CDR3 length equals 16 residues. Germline assignment: CDR1 PRHDT and CDR2 FYEKMQ (reference sequence). Here the CDR3 reads CASSAGTGASNSPLHF. The CDR3 bases are TGTGCCAGCAGCGCCGGGACAGGGGCCTCTAATTCACCCCTCCACTTT.

The chain uses TRBV7-9 and TRBJ2-7; TRBD1 matches at 7 bases. This CDR3 is built from 14 residues. The trim removed 5 bases at V and 2 bases at J, leaving 6 bases unmatched. The germline CDR1 and CDR2 sequences are SEHNR and FQNEAQ (reference sequence). Written as DNA, the CDR3 is TGTGCCAGCAGCACGCCGGGACAGACCTACGAGCAGTACTTC. Amino acids: CASSTPGQTYEQYF.

This chain links TRBV6-1 with TRBJ1-1; D unresolved. The CDR3 spans 15 residues. V lost 7 bases and J 0 bases, leaving 15 bases between the germline ends. Germline CDR1 and CDR2: MNHNS and SASEGT. In DNA, the CDR3 is TGTGCCAGCAAACTCTCTGGTGGGTTGAACACTGAAGCTTTCTTT. Amino acids: CASKLSGGLNTEAFF.

V gene TRBV15 combines with J gene TRBJ2-2; D ambiguous. CDR1 and CDR2 (germline): LNHNV, YYDKDF (reference sequence). The ends were cut back, 0 bases at V and 3 bases at J, with 8 bases in the middle. The CDR3 sequence is 15 residues long. The CDR3 here is CATSRDEVYTGELFF. The CDR3, as DNA: TGTGCCACCAGCAGAGATGAGGTGTACACCGGGGAGCTGTTTTTT.

Only a few counts were recorded for this clonotype. The chain combines TRBV6-9 with TRBJ2-7; tentatively, D is TRBD1 (6 bases). The CDR3 covers 15 residues. V shed 3 bases and J shed 2 bases, with 14 bases lying between them. The germline gives CDR1 MNHGY, CDR2 SVAAGI. CDR3 DNA sequence: TGTGCCAGCAGTTACGATCAGGGGCGAACCTACGAGCAGTACTTC. It translates to CASSYDQGRTYEQYF.

In this sample, this clonotype turned up many times. This chain links TRBV5-1 with TRBJ2-7; a weak D match, TRBD1 (5 bases). With 2 bases removed from V and 2 bases from J, the gap between germline ends came to 14 bases. The CDR3 spans 15 residues. Germline V gene lookup returns CDR1 SGHRS and CDR2 YFSETQ. The CDR3 loop reads CASSLDDSPPYEQYF. The CDR3 nucleotides read TGCGCCAGCAGCTTAGATGACAGTCCCCCCTACGAGCAGTACTTC.

This clonotype was counted at least ten times. The gene calls are TRBV5-1 and TRBJ1-3, with D unresolved. The CDR3 sequence is 14 residues long. Trimming removed 0 bases from V and 4 bases from J, with 8 bases in between. Germline loops: CDR1 SGHRS, CDR2 YFSETQ. The CDR3 region is CASSLASQGNTIYF. The CDR3 bases are TGCGCCAGCAGCTTGGCCTCCCAGGGAAACACCATATATTTT. Full variable domain (missing parts from reference TRBV5-1 and TRBJ1-3): KAGVTQTPRYLIKTRGQQVTLSCSPISGHRSVSWYQQTPGQGLQFLFEYFSETQRNKGNFPGRFSGRQFSNSRSEMNVSTLELGDSALYLCASSLASQGNTIYFGEGSWLTVV.

This clonotype was seen more than once but under ten times. This chain links TRBV19 with TRBJ2-1; 11 positions agree with TRBD2. The germline CDR1 and CDR2 sequences are LNHDA and SQIVND (reference sequence). V trimming: 3 bases; J trimming: 1 base; junction bases outside the gene matches: 8. This CDR3 is built from 18 residues. CDR3 residues: CASSMTSGIHPSYNEQFF. Here the CDR3 DNA reads TGTGCCAGTAGTATGACTAGCGGGATTCACCCATCCTACAATGAGCAGTTCTTC.

In its sample, this clonotype was seen many times. The CDR3 nucleotides are TGCAGTGCCACCTTTGGCGGGAGGGCGTTGGAGCAGTTCTTC. It specifies CSATFGGRALEQFF. This sequence joins TRBV20-1 and TRBJ2-1; 9 bases line up with TRBD2. The CDR3 covers 14 residues. Germline CDR1 reads DFQATT; CDR2 reads SNEGSKA (reference sequence). Germline trimming cut 6 bases from V and 10 bases from J; bases unmatched to any gene: 13.

The sample holds many counts of this clonotype. This chain connects TRBV10-3 to TRBJ2-5, with 8 bases lining up with TRBD2. J was trimmed by 3 bases and V by 0 bases; bases with no gene match: 9. From germline, CDR1 is ENHRY and CDR2 SYGVKD. The CDR3 totals 17 residues. DNA of the CDR3: TGTGCCATCAGTGAGTCGGCGGGAGGTCACCAAAAAGAGACCCAGTACTTC. Translating gives CAISESAGGHQKETQYF.